This entry concerns a single T cell receptor (beta chain). Its antigen is not yet known. Base-call qualities are not available, and no considerably larger clone is one nucleotide away. Interpreted using the paper, the treatment or condition label stands for: approximately 10-day PBMC culture with coronavirus spike peptide pools or control peptides (ViraFEST assay). The ViraFEST assay, used in the study, expanded antigen-specific T cells with peptide pools and then identified the expanded clonotypes through TCR sequencing. The convalescent patients' positive SARS-CoV-2 PCR tests were from March to December 2020, which was before the Alpha, Beta and Delta variants emerged in the United States. Each well held approximately 2 million PBMCs cultured in IMDM containing approximately 5% human AB serum and approximately 9.8 IU/ml IL-2, with 8 to 10 ug/ml peptide pools added. Half of the culture medium was replaced with fresh IL-2-containing medium on days 3 and 7. After 10 to 11 days of culture, CD4+ T cells were isolated by negative selection with the EasySep CD4+ T cell isolation kit. Ficoll-Paque Plus gradient centrifugation was used to isolate PBMCs from whole blood, and the isolated PBMCs were then either used fresh or cryopreserved at -140C. Culture conditions were generally each tested in triplicate wells.

From cysteine to phenylalanine, the CDR3 is 15 amino acids long. The CDR3 DNA has 45 bases and is translated from base 1. The germline V gene sets CDR1 to MNHNS and CDR2 to SASEGT. V ends up 7 bases short and J 4 bases short, with an unmatched junction base count of 8. This entry is derived from a study of vaccination and CD4 T cells after COVID-19 (dated by TCRdb to 2022 to 2024). In the study overall: Convalescent patients had a positive SARS-CoV-2 result on nasal swab PCR, and of these patients, fewer than ten had mild disease and one had severe disease. Control cultures received a CEFX viral epitope pool as the positive control, an HIV-1 Nef peptide pool as the negative control, or no peptide. The convalescent cohort comprised six males and four females, including two Hispanic individuals, seven Caucasians, two Asians and one multiracial person. In some eleven COVID-19 convalescent patients and a handful of infection-naive healthy vaccine recipients, researchers compared the spike-specific CD4+ TCR repertoire from before mRNA vaccination with the repertoire from after. Two doses of either the Pfizer-BioNTech BNT162b2 vaccine (n=8) or the Moderna mRNA-1273 vaccine (n=2) were administered to participants. Post-vaccine blood samples were collected a median of about 72 days after the second vaccine dose, ranging from roughly 13 to 250 days. Post-COVID blood samples from convalescent patients were collected a median of around 100 days after diagnosis, with a range of roughly 35 to 161 days. Culture stimuli were overlapping spike peptide pools from SARS-CoV-2 and from the common cold coronaviruses HCoV-NL63, HCoV-OC43 and HCoV-229E.

On the study overall, not on this receptor specifically: Relatively few convalescent patients were included in the study, and early timepoints after natural infection were not analyzed. The median number of SARS-CoV-2-reactive clonotypes rose from 20 to 25 after infection to 30 to 45 after vaccination, but the change was not significant. Among convalescent patients, a median 86.3% of the SARS-CoV-2-reactive clones seen after vaccination appeared only after vaccination, which suggests priming specific to the vaccine. Of the vaccine-specific clones found in convalescent patients, nearly all (304 of 307) were mono-reactive for SARS-CoV-2 spike instead of being cross-reactive with common cold coronaviruses.

Library preparation employed PCR. DNA from cultured CD4+ T cells underwent TCR sequencing with the Oncomine TCR Beta short-read assay at the Johns Hopkins FTIC core. Genomic DNA was extracted from the cultured CD4+ T cells with the QIAamp micro DNA kit. The Oncomine TCR Beta libraries from cultured CD4+ T cells were pooled using unique dual indexes and then sequenced on an Illumina iSeq 100. Regarding the original processing steps: Non-productive sequences were removed, and CDR3s that did not start with C, did not end with F or W, or were shorter than 7 amino acids were discarded. The MANAFEST web application was used to identify antigen-specific clonotypes by comparing peptide-stimulated wells against reference wells and other culture wells. To be called positive, a clone needed an FDR below 0.05, an odds ratio above 5, and a productive frequency above 0.1% in at least two of three replicate wells. A clonotype was classed as cross-reactive if the clonotype showed significant expansion both in SARS-CoV-2 spike wells and in at least one common cold coronavirus spike condition. CDR3 homology was assessed with Levenshtein distances (stringdist) and unrooted phylogenetic trees (ape) in R version 3.6.1. TCRdb reanalyzed the raw reads on its own, using fastp at Q25 for trimming and MiXCR for clone calling, and kept in-frame beta chains. Every CDR3 protein is listed once, alongside the most common genes and DNA of its rows. The V and J calls follow TCRdb's processing rather than the paper's. The sample table holds 3,500 to 5,000 distinct CDR3 sequences, of which around a fifth were seen once. The top ten constitute approximately 15% of the sample.

The sequence derives from a human donor who had recovered from COVID-19. Specimen: CD4+ T cells from blood, cultured in vitro. Recombination connected TRBV6-1 to TRBJ1-4; TRBD1 matches 8 bases in the middle. The DNA sequence reads TGTGCCAGCATCCCTGGACAGGGCTATAATGAAAAACTGTTTTTT. Its protein product is CASIPGQGYNEKLFF.